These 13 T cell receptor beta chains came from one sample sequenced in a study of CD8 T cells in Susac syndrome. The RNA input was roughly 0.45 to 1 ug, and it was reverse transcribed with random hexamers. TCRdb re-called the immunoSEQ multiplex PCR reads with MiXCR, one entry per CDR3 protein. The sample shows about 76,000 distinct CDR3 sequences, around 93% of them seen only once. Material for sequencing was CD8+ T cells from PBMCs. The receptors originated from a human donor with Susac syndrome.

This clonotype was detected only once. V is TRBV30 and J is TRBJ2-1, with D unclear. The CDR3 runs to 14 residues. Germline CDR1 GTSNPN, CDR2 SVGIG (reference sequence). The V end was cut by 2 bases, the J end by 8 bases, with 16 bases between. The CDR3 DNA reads TGTGCCTGGAGTTTAAACGGCCGGTTGGATGAGCAGTTCTTC. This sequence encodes CAWSLNGRLDEQFF.

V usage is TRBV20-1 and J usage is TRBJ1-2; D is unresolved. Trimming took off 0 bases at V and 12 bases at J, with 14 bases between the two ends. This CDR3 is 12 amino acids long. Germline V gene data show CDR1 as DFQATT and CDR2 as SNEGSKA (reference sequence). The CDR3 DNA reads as TGCAGTGCTAGAGACGCTCAGCCGGGAAACACCTTC. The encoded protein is CSARDAQPGNTF.

The CDR3 bases are TGTGCCAGCAGTATAGGGTTTGGGACCTCCTACGAGCAGTACTTC. This encodes CASSIGFGTSYEQYF. The V and J genes are TRBV6-1 and TRBJ2-7; D possibly matches TRBD1 or TRBD2 (5 bases each). Trimming removed 5 bases from V and 0 bases from J, with 14 bases in between. The CDR3 contains 15 residues. The V gene's germline CDR1 is MNHNS and CDR2 SASEGT.

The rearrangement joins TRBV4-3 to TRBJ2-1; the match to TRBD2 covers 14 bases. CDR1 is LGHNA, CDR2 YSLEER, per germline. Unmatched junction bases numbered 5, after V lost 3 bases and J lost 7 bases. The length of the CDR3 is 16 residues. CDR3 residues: CASSHMTSGRANEQFF. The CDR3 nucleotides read TGCGCCAGCAGCCATATGACTAGCGGGAGGGCGAATGAGCAGTTCTTC.

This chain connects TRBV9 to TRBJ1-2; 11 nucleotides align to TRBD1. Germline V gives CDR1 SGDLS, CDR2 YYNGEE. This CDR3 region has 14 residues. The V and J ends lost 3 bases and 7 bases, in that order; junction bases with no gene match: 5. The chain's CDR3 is CASSGGQGDFGYTF. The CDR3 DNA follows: TGTGCCAGCAGCGGGGGACAGGGGGACTTTGGCTACACCTTC.

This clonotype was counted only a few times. The chain's CDR3 is CASRQGGNQPQHF. The DNA of the CDR3 is TGTGCCAGCAGACAGGGAGGCAATCAGCCCCAGCATTTT. The chain uses TRBV6-1 and TRBJ1-5, with a weak D call TRBD1 (6 bases). V was clipped by 6 bases and J by 2 bases, with 8 bases between them. The CDR3 is made up of 13 amino acids. Germline V gives CDR1 MNHNS, CDR2 SASEGT.

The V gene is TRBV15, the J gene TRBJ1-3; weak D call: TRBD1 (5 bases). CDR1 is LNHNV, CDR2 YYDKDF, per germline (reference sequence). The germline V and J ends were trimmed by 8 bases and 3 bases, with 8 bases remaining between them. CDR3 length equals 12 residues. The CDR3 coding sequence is TGTGCCACCGGGGGTAGTGGAAACACCATATATTTT. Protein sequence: CATGGSGNTIYF.

The CDR3 is CASSPVGTATDTQYF. Written as DNA, the CDR3 is TGTGCCAGTAGTCCAGTAGGGACAGCCACAGATACGCAGTATTTT. The J gene is TRBJ2-3, the V gene TRBV19; 7 positions match TRBD1. The length of the CDR3 is 15 residues. Germline CDR1 LNHDA, CDR2 SQIVND (reference sequence). The V and J ends lost 5 bases and 2 bases, in that order; junction bases with no gene match: 7.

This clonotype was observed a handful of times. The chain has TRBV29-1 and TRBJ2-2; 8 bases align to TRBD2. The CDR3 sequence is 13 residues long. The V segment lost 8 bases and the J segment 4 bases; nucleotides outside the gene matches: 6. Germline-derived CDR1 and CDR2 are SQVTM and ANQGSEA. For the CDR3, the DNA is TGCAGCCTTCGGAGCGGGAGCACCGGGGAGCTGTTTTTT. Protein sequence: CSLRSGSTGELFF.

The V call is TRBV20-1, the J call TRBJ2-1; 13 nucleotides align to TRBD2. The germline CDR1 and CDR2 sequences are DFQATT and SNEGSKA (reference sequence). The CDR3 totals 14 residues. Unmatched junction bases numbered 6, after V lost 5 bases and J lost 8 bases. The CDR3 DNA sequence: TGCAGTGCTGTGACTAGCGGGAGGACCTATGAGCAGTTCTTC. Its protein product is CSAVTSGRTYEQFF.

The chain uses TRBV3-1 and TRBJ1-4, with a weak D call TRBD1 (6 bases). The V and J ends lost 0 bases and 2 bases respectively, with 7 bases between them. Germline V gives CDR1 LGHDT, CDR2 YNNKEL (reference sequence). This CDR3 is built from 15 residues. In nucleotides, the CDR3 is TGTGCCAGCAGCCAAGACAGGGGTACTAATGAAAAACTGTTTTTT. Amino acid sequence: CASSQDRGTNEKLFF.

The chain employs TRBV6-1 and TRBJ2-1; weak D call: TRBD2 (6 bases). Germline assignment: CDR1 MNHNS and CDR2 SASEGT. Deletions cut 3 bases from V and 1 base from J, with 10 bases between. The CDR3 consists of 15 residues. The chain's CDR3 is CASSEVAGSYNEQFF. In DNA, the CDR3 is TGTGCCAGCAGTGAGGTCGCGGGGTCCTACAATGAGCAGTTCTTC.

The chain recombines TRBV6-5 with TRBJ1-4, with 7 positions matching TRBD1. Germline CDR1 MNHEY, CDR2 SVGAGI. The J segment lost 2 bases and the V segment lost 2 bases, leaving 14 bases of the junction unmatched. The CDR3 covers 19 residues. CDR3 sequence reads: CASSYLGRQGESTNEKLFF. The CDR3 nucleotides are TGTGCCAGCAGTTACCTTGGGCGCCAGGGGGAATCTACTAATGAAAAACTGTTTTTT.